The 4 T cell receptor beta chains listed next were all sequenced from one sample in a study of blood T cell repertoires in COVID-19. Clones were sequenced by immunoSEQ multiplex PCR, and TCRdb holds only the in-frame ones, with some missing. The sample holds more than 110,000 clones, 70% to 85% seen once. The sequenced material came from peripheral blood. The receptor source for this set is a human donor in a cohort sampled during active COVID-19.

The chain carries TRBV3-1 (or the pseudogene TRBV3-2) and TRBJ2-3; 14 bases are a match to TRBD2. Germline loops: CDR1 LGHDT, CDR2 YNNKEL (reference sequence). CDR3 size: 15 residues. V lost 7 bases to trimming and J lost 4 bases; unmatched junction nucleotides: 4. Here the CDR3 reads CASTRLAGGPDTQYF. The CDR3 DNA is TGTGCCAGCACGAGACTAGCGGGGGGGCCAGATACGCAGTATTTT.

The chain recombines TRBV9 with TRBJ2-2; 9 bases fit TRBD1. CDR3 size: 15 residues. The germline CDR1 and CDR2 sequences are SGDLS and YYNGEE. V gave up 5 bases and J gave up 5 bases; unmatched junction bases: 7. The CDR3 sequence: CASRRGQGGTGELFF. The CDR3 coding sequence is TGTGCCAGCAGGAGGGGACAGGGTGGAACCGGGGAGCTGTTTTTT.

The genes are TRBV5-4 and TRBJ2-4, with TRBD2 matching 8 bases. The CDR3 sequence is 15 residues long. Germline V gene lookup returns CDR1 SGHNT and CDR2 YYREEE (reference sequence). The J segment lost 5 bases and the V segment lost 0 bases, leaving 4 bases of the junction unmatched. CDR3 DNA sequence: TGTGCCAGCAGCTTGGGAAGCGGGGGACAAAACATTCAGTACTTC. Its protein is CASSLGSGGQNIQYF.

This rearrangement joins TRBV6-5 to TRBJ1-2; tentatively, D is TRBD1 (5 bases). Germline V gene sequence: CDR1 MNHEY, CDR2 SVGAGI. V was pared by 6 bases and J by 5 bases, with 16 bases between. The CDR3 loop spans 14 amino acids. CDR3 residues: CASRALRGGYGYTF. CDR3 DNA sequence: TGTGCCAGCAGAGCCCTGCGGGGCGGGTATGGCTACACCTTC.